The subject of this entry is one T cell receptor beta chain. V dropped 2 bases and J dropped 5 bases, with 11 bases sitting between them. The CDR3 covers 13 residues. CDR1 and CDR2 from the germline V gene are SGHKS and YYEKEE (reference sequence). Study donors comprised healthy, HIV-negative adults devoid of recent acute infection or vaccination. Caucasian adults living in Nashville, Tennessee, provided all samples. The authors ran the assay at deep level. As handled by the study authors: Filtering differed since immunoSEQ provided only junctions, with no quality scores. Data came from immunoSEQ multiplex PCR; TCRdb stores just in-frame clones and leaves some out. Clonal size and the V and J genes are those of that table, whereas D and trimming came from the DNA. The table lists about 1.5 million clones, 95% to 99% of them singletons. The data derive from a study of shared clonotypes between healthy human individuals.

The sequenced sample consisted of naive CD4+ T cells sorted from blood. The subset denotes: CD45RA+ positively selected. This receptor was identified in a man younger than 40 in good health. The chain is built from TRBV5-5 and TRBJ2-7; either TRBD1 or TRBD2 may supply D (5 bases each). The chain's CDR3 is CASSFRGENEQYF. The CDR3 nucleotides are TGTGCCAGCAGCTTCAGAGGGGAGAACGAGCAGTACTTC.